The 2 T cell receptor beta chains reported below all come from one sample, sequenced in a study of molecular identifiers for immune sequencing clone quantification. TCRdb re-analysed the PCR reads in MiXCR, keeping a single row per CDR3 protein. The table lists a few hundred thousand distinct CDR3 sequences, roughly a fifth of them singletons. Specimen: naive CD8+ T cells from blood, with Jurkat cell RNA spiked in. As for subset: FACS-sorted CD8+CD4-CCR7+CD45RA+ naive T cells. All receptors derive from a human donor in good health. Some libraries in this study had Jurkat cell RNA spiked in.

This clonotype has ten or more counts. The V and J genes are TRBV28 and TRBJ1-5, with D perhaps TRBD1 (6 bases). This CDR3 is built from 15 residues. The V gene's germline CDR1 is MDHEN and CDR2 SYDVKM. V was clipped by 3 bases and J by 7 bases, with 16 bases between them. CDR3 nucleotides: TGTGCCAGCAGTTTTGTCCAGGGGCCGGGACAGCCCCAGCATTTT. Translation: CASSFVQGPGQPQHF.

This clonotype was observed a few times. The CDR3 coding sequence is TGTGCCAGCAGCAGTTTAATGTACACTGAAGCTTTCTTT. Protein: CASSSLMYTEAFF. The rearrangement links TRBV27 to TRBJ1-1, with D uncertain. Germline V gene data show CDR1 as MNHEY and CDR2 as SMNVEV (reference sequence). The CDR3 has 13 amino acids. V was shortened by 6 bases and J by 3 bases, with 11 bases between the two germline ends.